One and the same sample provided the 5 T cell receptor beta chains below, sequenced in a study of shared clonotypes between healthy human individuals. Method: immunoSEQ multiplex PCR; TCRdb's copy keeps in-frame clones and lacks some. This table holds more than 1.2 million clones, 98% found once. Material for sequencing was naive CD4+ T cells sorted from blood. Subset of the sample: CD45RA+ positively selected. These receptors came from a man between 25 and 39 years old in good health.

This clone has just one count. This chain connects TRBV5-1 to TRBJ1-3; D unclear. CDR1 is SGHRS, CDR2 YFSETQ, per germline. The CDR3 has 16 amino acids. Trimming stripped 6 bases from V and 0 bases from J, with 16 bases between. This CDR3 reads CASTESTPGSGNTIYF. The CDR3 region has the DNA TGCGCCAGCACCGAATCGACACCGGGCTCTGGAAACACCATATATTTT.

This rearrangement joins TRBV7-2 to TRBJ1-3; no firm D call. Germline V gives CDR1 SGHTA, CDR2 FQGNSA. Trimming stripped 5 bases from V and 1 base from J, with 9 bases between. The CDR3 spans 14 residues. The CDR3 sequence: CASSATLSGNTIYF. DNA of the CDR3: TGTGCCAGCAGCGCGACATTGTCTGGAAACACCATATATTTT. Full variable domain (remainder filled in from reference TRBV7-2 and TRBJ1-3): GAGVSQSPSNKVTEKGKDVELRCDPISGHTALYWYRQSLGQGLEFLIYFQGNSAPDKSGLPSDRFSAERTGGSVSTLTIQRTQQEDSAVYLCASSATLSGNTIYFGEGSWLTVV.

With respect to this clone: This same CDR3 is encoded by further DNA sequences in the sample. The CDR3 region has the DNA TGTGCCAGCAGTTACCTGGCTTCCTACGAGCAGTACTTC. As protein: CASSYLASYEQYF. This sequence joins TRBV6-6 and TRBJ2-7; D remains ambiguous. With 2 bases removed from V and 1 base from J, the gap between germline ends came to 6 bases. Germline lookup yields CDR1 MNHNY and CDR2 SVGAGI (reference sequence). The CDR3 has 13 residues.

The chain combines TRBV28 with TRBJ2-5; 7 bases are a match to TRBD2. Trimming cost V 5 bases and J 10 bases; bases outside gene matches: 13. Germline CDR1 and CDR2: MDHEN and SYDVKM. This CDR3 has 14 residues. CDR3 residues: CASSGTTTSVGQYF. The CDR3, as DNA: TGTGCCAGCAGTGGGACTACAACATCCGTGGGCCAGTACTTC.

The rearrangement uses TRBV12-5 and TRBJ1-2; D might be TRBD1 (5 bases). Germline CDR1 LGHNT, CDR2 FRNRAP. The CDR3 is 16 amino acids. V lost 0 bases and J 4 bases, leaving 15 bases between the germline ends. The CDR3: CASGLVAGQALYGYTF. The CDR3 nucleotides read TGTGCTAGTGGTTTGGTAGCGGGGCAGGCCCTCTATGGCTACACCTTC.